This TCR beta chain was captured in a study of blood T cell repertoires in COVID-19 (TCRdb year 2020). About the full investigation: Samples covering the acute and convalescent phases of COVID-19 were provided by collaborators in the United States, Italy and Spain. The repertoires were released in a freely available public database intended as a resource for research on the immune response to SARS-CoV-2. Sample metadata almost always included a de-identified subject ID, COVID-19 status, age in years and sex. Subjects who had been exposed to COVID-19, were actively infected with it, or had recovered from it provided the deeply sampled blood TCRbeta repertoires that made up the dataset. Samples were obtained from the ongoing ImmuneRACE study (first 160 participants) and from 1,254 subjects provided by 6 global collaborators. The material from the prospective study consisted of cDNA or gDNA derived from T cells, B-cell-depleted T cells, or PBMCs. Where available, HLA class I and class II types were taken from metadata supplied by the sample provider and were not determined by assay-based typing.

Note on this clone: Its antigen target is currently unknown. Base qualities are not provided; no much larger clone lies one nucleotide away.

The research as a whole found: How much clinical and demographic metadata was included differed by source and by participant, and the metadata was provided uncurated.

Whole blood was collected in K2EDTA tubes by collaborating institutions according to the institutions' own protocols. For TCRbeta analysis, collaborators shipped samples in one of three forms: frozen whole blood, isolated PBMCs, or DNA extracted from either of those sample types. Trimming removed 1 base from V and 6 bases from J, leaving 7 bases between the germline ends. The CDR3 sequence holds 14 residues, the cysteine and phenylalanine included. The entry retains the CDR3 DNA only, 42 bases that are in frame from base 1. CDR1 and CDR2, per the germline V gene (reference sequence), are SEHNR and FQNEAQ. TCRbeta CDR3 regions were amplified from genomic DNA by means of the immunoSEQ Assay, a bias-controlled multiplex PCR. Regarding the original processing steps: Nucleated cell counts per sample were estimated from amplification of reference gene primers within the assay. Sequence reads were collapsed and filtered to measure the absolute abundance of every unique TCRbeta CDR3 rearrangement. For each sample, productive Simpson clonality was calculated by taking the square root of Simpson's diversity index across productive rearrangements. Entries here come from immuneACCESS through TCRdb and include only in-frame sequences with V and J called. Some clones fail to appear in such tables; in the studies checked, an unresolved V gene covers under half of the shortfall, and the cause of the remainder is unknown. From that table come the V and J calls and clone size; the DNA was used to work out D and trimming. A total of about 120,000 clones appear in this sample, roughly 83% of them only once. The ten most abundant clones make up around 37% of the sample.

The clonotype was recovered from a man in his forties with active or convalescent COVID-19. This chain is built from TRBV7-9 and TRBJ1-6; the D gene is possibly TRBD1, with 5 bases matching. Sequenced input: peripheral blood. For the CDR3, the sequence is CASSLEGVNSPLHF. The sequenced DNA: TGTGCCAGCAGCTTAGAAGGGGTTAATTCACCCCTCCACTTT.